This TCR beta chain originates from a study of yellow fever vaccine responses in identical twins. As for this clonotype: No antigen is known for it.

TCRdb itself ran the RT-PCR reads through MiXCR, one entry per CDR3 protein. The data hold more than 550 distinct CDR3 sequences, with 82% observed a single time. Study-level findings and limits: Twins reportedly had a vaccine T cell response that seemed partly convergent, partly personalized.

Germline CDR1 and CDR2: SGHTA and FQGTGA. With 2 bases removed from V and 2 bases from J, the gap between germline ends came to 11 bases. The CDR3 has 15 residues. Sequencing was performed on T cells from blood (PBMCs), unsorted or a sorted subset (not recorded which), taken before or after yellow fever vaccination (not recorded which). This sequence was found in a woman younger than 30 who received the yellow fever vaccine. This chain connects TRBV7-3 to TRBJ2-3, with D maybe TRBD2 (5 bases). CDR3 sequence (DNA): TGTGCCAGCAGCTTATCCGGGCTAGCCACAGATACGCAGTATTTT. This encodes CASSLSGLATDTQYF.